This is a list of T cell receptor beta chains from one sample in a study of T cell responses to AZD1222 COVID-19 vaccine. Here immunoSEQ multiplex PCR was the method, and the copy in TCRdb shows in-frame clones only, minus some. The sample yields approximately 100,000 clones, roughly 91% seen once. Sequencing was performed on peripheral blood, taken on day 0 of AZD1222 vaccination. The receptor source for this set is an adult in good health. CDR3s include the opening cysteine and the closing phenylalanine or tryptophan. Each record gives: V gene, clone size, J gene, D gene, CDR3 DNA, CDR3 protein. D genes are given only for firm matches. Size is stated for part of the rows, as once, few or many counts, or as a class when the clone is expanded.

TRBV5-6	.	TRBJ2-5	.	TGTGCCAGCAGCTTGAGGCAACTCGGAGGGGAGACCCAGTACTTC	CASSLRQLGGETQYF
TRBV9	.	TRBJ2-1	.	TGTGCCAGCAGCGTAGCTGGGTCTGGAAACAATGAGCAGTTCTTC	CASSVAGSGNNEQFF
TRBV10-2	.	TRBJ1-5	.	TGCGCCAGCAGTGGACAGGAACGGGTTCAGCCCCAGCATTTT	CASSGQERVQPQHF
TRBV27	.	TRBJ1-5	.	TGTGCCAGCAGTATCACCAGGGGTCAGCCCCAGCATTTT	CASSITRGQPQHF
TRBV9	.	TRBJ1-2	TRBD1	TGTGCCAGCAGCGTAGGAGGGGGCGCGGGCTATGGCTACACCTTC	CASSVGGGAGYGYTF
TRBV10-3	few	TRBJ1-2	TRBD1	TGTGCCATCAGTGCAGGGGGCGGCTACACCTTC	CAISAGGGYTF
TRBV6-5	.	TRBJ1-4	.	TGTGCCAGCAGGGGGGAGGTAGTAGAAAAACTGTTTTTT	CASRGEVVEKLFF
TRBV6-5	.	TRBJ1-6	.	TGTGCCAGCAGTTACTCAGGTCAGAATTCACCCCTCCACTTT	CASSYSGQNSPLHF
TRBV4-3	.	TRBJ1-4	.	TGCGCCAGCAGCCGGGGTTCGTCTAATGAAAAACTGTTTTTT	CASSRGSSNEKLFF
TRBV21-1	.	TRBJ1-1	.	TGTGCCGGCCGGGAGGGCGCCGAAGCTTTCTTT	CAGREGAEAFF
TRBV23-1	.	TRBJ2-7	TRBD1	TGCGCCAGCAGTTGGGACAGCCCCTACGAGCAGTACTTC	CASSWDSPYEQYF
TRBV19	.	TRBJ1-4	.	TGTGCCAGTAGTGGGTCTGCGGTTATTCATGAAAAACTGTTTTTT	CASSGSAVIHEKLFF
TRBV6-5	.	TRBJ1-6	.	TGTGCCAGCAGGGGGGCAGACTCACCCCTCCACTTT	CASRGADSPLHF
TRBV19	.	TRBJ1-1	.	TGTGCCAGTAGTATCCCAGGGGTGAACACTGAAGCTTTCTTT	CASSIPGVNTEAFF
TRBV6-5	.	TRBJ1-2	.	TGTGCCAGCAGTCAGGGGCTCAATGGCTACACCTTC	CASSQGLNGYTF
TRBV6-6	.	TRBJ1-2	.	TGTGCCAGCAGTTACATACTGGGGAGCAACTATGGCTACACCTTC	CASSYILGSNYGYTF
TRBV19	.	TRBJ2-6	.	TGTGCCAGTAGTATCCTGCAGGGGGGATCTGGGGCCAACGTCCTGACTTTC	CASSILQGGSGANVLTF